This T cell receptor beta chain derives from a study of blood T cells in healthy people across ages. This clonotype was found a few times. As yet, its antigen is unknown. The use of a sample-barcoded 5' primer and a J-beta primer mix characterized a second PCR of about 7 to 12 cycles. A template-switch adaptor with 12 random nucleotides tagged each cDNA molecule. TCRdb reanalysed the 5' RACE reads using MiXCR and keeps one entry per CDR3 protein. The sample lists roughly 1,000,000 distinct CDR3 sequences; roughly a quarter were seen once. The study's findings and limits: Calculation of diversity from one million T cells yielded estimates considered to be underestimates. Across samples, TCR beta diversity tracked strongly with naive T cell percentage.

V was cut by 5 bases and J by 0 bases, with 14 bases left in between. The CDR3 contains 16 residues. Germline assignment: CDR1 SGHKS and CDR2 YYEKEE (reference sequence). Another study also made use of these data, one on T cells of mothers and their children. That source reports: In related and unrelated pairs alike, thymic selection shapes TCR recombination output, with inherited differences minor.

Sequences were obtained from blood. J is TRBJ1-4 and V is TRBV5-5; D uncertain. This TCR was recovered from a girl aged 2-10 years in good health. CDR3 region: CASRPQTSSTNEKLFF. CDR3 DNA sequence: TGTGCCAGCAGACCGCAGACAAGCTCAACTAATGAAAAACTGTTTTTT.